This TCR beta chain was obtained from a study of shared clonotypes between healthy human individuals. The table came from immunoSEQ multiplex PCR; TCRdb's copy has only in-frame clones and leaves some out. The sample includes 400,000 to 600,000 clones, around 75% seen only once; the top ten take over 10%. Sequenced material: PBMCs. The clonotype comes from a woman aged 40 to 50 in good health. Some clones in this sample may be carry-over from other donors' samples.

This CDR3 is CASGGPRGAGKETQYF. CDR3 coding DNA: TGTGCCAGCGGAGGTCCCAGGGGTGCGGGAAAAGAGACCCAGTACTTC. The chain combines TRBV11-1 with TRBJ2-5; D assignment may be TRBD1 or TRBD2 (6 bases each). CDR1 and CDR2 from the germline V gene are SGHAT and FQDESV (reference sequence). Trimming shortened V by 8 bases and J by 3 bases, and 22 bases separated the two germline ends. The CDR3 loop spans 16 amino acids.